The 6 T cell receptor beta chains listed next were all sequenced from one sample in a study of PD-1 blockade in classical Hodgkin lymphoma. TCRdb's copy holds only in-frame clones and misses some; the assay was immunoSEQ multiplex PCR. The table includes 12,000 or so clones, roughly three quarters detected once. Every patient had relapsed following autologous stem cell transplantation, and cohorts differed in brentuximab vedotin exposure. Investigators isolated CD4+ T cells from thawed PBMCs through magnetic negative selection. The material was CD4+ T cells from blood, obtained at baseline. These receptor sequences come from a human donor with classical Hodgkin lymphoma.

The rearrangement links TRBV11-2 to TRBJ1-4, with D tentatively TRBD1 (6 bases). The length of the CDR3 is 14 residues. The germline V gene encodes CDR1 SGHAT and CDR2 FQNNGV. V dropped 5 bases and J dropped 8 bases, with 15 bases sitting between them. CDR3 DNA: TGTGCCAGCAGCGTGACAGGTGGATGGGAAAAACTGTTTTTT. This sequence encodes CASSVTGGWEKLFF.

The rearrangement joins TRBV9 to TRBJ1-5, with D hard to call. The CDR3 loop spans 15 amino acids. Germline V lookup: CDR1 SGDLS, CDR2 YYNGEE. Trimming pared 3 bases from V and 4 bases from J, leaving 14 bases between. The CDR3 is CASSARGGRNQPQHF. The CDR3 DNA sequence: TGTGCCAGCAGCGCCCGGGGAGGGAGAAATCAGCCCCAGCATTTT.

The rearrangement links TRBV19 to TRBJ2-4, with TRBD1 as a possible D gene (6 bases). Per germline, CDR1 LNHDA and CDR2 SQIVND (reference sequence). V gave up 4 bases and J gave up 0 bases, with 13 bases separating them. The CDR3 runs 16 residues. CDR3 amino acids: CASSRDTSTAKNIQYF. The CDR3 nucleotides read TGTGCCAGTAGTAGGGACACATCGACAGCCAAAAACATTCAGTACTTC.

The CDR3 coding sequence is TGTGCCAGCAGCTTAGCGCTCGGGGAGACGGAGACCCAGTACTTC. It yields the protein CASSLALGETETQYF. The rearrangement links TRBV7-9 to TRBJ2-5, with D possibly matching TRBD2 (5 bases). Germline V gives CDR1 SEHNR, CDR2 FQNEAQ (reference sequence). The V gene lost 0 bases and the J gene lost 5 bases, with 13 bases spanning the gap. The CDR3 sequence is 15 residues long.

V is TRBV6-4 and J is TRBJ1-5, with 7 nucleotides matching TRBD1. This CDR3 region has 15 residues. Trimming took 7 bases from V and 0 from J; bases not matched to a gene: 6. CDR1 MRHNA and CDR2 SNTAGT come from the germline V gene. The CDR3 sequence: CASILTGDSNQPQHF. CDR3 nucleotide sequence: TGTGCCAGCATTCTCACAGGGGATAGCAATCAGCCCCAGCATTTT.

The chain recombines TRBV7-2 with TRBJ1-1; TRBD1 is a possible D gene (5 bases). V was shortened by 3 bases and J by 5 bases, with 10 bases between the two germline ends. CDR3 length: 13 residues. Looked up from germline, CDR1 is SGHTA and CDR2 is FQGNSA. DNA for the CDR3: TGTGCCAGCAGCTTCAGGGTTAATACTGAAGCTTTCTTT. It is translated as CASSFRVNTEAFF. The full variable domain, its missing parts supplied by reference TRBV7-2 and TRBJ1-1, is GAGVSQSPSNKVTEKGKDVELRCDPISGHTALYWYRQSLGQGLEFLIYFQGNSAPDKSGLPSDRFSAERTGGSVSTLTIQRTQQEDSAVYLCASSFRVNTEAFFGQGTRLTVV.